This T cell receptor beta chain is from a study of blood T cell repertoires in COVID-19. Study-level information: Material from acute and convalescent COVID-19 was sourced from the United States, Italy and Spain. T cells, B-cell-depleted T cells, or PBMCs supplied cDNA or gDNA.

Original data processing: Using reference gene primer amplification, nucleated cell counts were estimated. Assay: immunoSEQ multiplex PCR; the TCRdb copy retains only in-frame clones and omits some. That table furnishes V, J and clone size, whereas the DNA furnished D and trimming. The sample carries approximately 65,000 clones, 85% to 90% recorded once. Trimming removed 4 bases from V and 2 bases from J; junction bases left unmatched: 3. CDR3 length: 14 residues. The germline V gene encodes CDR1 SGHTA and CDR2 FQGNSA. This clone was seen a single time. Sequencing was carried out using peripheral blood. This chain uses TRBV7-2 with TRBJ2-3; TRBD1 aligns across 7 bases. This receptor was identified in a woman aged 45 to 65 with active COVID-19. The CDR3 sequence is CASSWGQHTDTQYF. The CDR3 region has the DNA TGTGCCAGCAGCTGGGGACAGCACACAGATACGCAGTATTTT.